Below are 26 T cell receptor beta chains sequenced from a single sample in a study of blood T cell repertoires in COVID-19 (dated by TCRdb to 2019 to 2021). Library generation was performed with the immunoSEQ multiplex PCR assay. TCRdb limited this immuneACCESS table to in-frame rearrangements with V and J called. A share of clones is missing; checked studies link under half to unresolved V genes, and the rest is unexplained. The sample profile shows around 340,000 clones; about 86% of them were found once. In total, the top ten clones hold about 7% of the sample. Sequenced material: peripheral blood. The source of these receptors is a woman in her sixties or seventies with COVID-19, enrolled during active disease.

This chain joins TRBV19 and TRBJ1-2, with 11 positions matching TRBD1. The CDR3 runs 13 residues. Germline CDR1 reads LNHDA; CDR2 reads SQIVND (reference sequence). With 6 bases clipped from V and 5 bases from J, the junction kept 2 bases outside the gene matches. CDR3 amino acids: CASRGQGAYGYTF. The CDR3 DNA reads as TGTGCCAGTAGAGGACAGGGGGCGTATGGCTACACCTTC.

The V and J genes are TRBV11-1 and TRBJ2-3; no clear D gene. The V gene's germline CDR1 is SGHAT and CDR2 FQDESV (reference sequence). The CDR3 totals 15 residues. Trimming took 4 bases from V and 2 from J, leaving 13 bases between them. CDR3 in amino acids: CASSSEKLLTDTQYF. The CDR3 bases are TGTGCCAGCAGCTCCGAGAAGCTGCTCACAGATACGCAGTATTTT.

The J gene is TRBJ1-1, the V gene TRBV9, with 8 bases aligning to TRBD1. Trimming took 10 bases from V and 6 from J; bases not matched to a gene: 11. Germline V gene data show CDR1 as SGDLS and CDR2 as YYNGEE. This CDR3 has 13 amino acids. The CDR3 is CASKPGGASEAFF. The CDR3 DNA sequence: TGTGCCTCTAAACCAGGGGGCGCCTCTGAAGCTTTCTTT.

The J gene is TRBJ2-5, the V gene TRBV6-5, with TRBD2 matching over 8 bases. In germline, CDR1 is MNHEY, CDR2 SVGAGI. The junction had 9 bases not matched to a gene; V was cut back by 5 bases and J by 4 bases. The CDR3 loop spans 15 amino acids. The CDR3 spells CASSPRGGTGETQYF. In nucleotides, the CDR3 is TGTGCCAGCAGTCCCCGCGGGGGGACGGGAGAGACCCAGTACTTC.

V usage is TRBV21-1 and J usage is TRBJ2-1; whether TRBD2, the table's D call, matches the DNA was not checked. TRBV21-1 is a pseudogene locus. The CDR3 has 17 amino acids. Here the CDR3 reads CASSKGGLAGEYNEQFF. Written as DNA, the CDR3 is TGTGCCAGCAGCAAAGGAGGCCTAGCGGGGGAATACAATGAGCAGTTCTTC.

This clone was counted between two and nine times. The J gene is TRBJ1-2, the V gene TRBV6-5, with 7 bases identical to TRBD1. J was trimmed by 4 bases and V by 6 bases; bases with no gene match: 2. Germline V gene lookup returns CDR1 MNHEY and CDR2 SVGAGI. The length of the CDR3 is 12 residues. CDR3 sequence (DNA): TGTGCCAGCAGACGACAGGGCTATGGCTACACCTTC. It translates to CASRRQGYGYTF.

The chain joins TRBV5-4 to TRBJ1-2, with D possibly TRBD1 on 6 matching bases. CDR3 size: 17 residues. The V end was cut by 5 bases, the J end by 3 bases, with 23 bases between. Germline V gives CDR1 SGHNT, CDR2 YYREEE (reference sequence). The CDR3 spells CASSLPNPGQVDYGYTF. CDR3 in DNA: TGTGCCAGCAGTTTACCGAATCCGGGACAAGTGGACTATGGCTACACCTTC.

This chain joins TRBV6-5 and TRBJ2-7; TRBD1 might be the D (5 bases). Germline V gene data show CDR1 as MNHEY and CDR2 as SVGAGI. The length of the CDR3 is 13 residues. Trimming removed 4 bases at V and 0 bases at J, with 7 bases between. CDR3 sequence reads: CASSSTDSYEQYF. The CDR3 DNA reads TGTGCCAGCAGTTCGACAGACTCCTACGAGCAGTACTTC.

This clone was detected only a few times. CDR3 residues: CASSQRTGKTEAFF. The CDR3 DNA sequence: TGTGCCAGCAGCCAGCGGACAGGGAAGACTGAAGCTTTCTTT. The chain joins TRBV3-1 (or the pseudogene TRBV3-2) to TRBJ1-1, with TRBD1 matching over 8 bases. CDR3 size: 14 residues. J was trimmed by 5 bases and V by 3 bases; bases with no gene match: 5. CDR1 and CDR2 from the germline V gene are LGHDT and YNNKEL (reference sequence).

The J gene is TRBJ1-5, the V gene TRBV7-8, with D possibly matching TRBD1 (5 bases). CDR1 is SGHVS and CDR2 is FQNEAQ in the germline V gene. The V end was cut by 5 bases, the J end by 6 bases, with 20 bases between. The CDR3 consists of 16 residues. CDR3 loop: CASSPLQESGRQPQHF. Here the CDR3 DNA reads TGTGCCAGCAGCCCTTTACAGGAGTCAGGGCGTCAGCCCCAGCATTTT.

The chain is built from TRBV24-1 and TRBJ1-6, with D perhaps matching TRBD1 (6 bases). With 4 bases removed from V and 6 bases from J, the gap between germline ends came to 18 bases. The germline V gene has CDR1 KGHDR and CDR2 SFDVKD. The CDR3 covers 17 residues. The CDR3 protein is CATSEEGVGRGNSPLHF. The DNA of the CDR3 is TGTGCCACCAGTGAAGAGGGGGTCGGCCGCGGTAATTCACCCCTCCACTTT.

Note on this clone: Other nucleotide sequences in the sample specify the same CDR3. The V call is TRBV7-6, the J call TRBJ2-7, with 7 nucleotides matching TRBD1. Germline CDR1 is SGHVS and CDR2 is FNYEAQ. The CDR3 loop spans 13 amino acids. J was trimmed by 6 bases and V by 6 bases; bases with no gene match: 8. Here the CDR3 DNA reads TGTGCCAGCAGTTCCCGGGACAGAGGCGAGCAGTACTTC. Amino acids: CASSSRDRGEQYF.

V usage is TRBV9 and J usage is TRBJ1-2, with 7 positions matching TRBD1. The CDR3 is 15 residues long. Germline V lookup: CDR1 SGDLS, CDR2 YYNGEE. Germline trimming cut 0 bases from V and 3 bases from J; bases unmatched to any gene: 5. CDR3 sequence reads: CASSVGQGVDYGYTF. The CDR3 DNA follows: TGTGCCAGCAGCGTAGGGCAGGGGGTCGACTATGGCTACACCTTC. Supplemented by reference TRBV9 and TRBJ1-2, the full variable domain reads DSGVTQTPKHLITATGQRVTLRCSPRSGDLSVYWYQQSLDQGLQFLIQYYNGEERAKGNILERFSAQQFPDLHSELNLSSLELGDSALYFCASSVGQGVDYGYTFGSGTRLTVV.

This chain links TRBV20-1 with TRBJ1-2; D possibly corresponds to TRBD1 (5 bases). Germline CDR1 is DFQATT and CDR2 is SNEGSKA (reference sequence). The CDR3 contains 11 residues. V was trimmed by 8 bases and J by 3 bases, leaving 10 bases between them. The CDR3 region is CSSRVDYGYTF. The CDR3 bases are TGCAGTTCCAGGGTGGACTATGGCTACACCTTC.

This chain's CDR3 is CASSLSAGANTGELFF. The CDR3 DNA follows: TGTGCCAGCAGTTTATCTGCGGGGGCGAACACCGGGGAGCTGTTTTTT. The chain joins TRBV27 to TRBJ2-2; TRBD2 matches at 7 bases. This CDR3 has 16 residues. The V gene end was trimmed by 0 bases and the J gene end by 0 bases; junction bases not matched to a gene: 1. In germline, CDR1 is MNHEY, CDR2 SMNVEV (reference sequence).

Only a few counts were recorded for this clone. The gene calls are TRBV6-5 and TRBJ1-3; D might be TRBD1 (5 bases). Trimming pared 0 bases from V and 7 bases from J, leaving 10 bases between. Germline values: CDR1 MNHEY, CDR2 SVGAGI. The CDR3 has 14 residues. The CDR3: CASSYSRQGNTIYF. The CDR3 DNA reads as TGTGCCAGCAGTTACTCGCGGCAGGGTAACACCATATATTTT.

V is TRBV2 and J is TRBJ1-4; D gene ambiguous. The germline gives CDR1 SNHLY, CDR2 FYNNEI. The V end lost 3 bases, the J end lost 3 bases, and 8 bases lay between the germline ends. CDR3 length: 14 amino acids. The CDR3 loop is CASSDREANEKLFF. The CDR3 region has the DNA TGTGCCAGCAGTGACCGAGAAGCTAATGAAAAACTGTTTTTT.

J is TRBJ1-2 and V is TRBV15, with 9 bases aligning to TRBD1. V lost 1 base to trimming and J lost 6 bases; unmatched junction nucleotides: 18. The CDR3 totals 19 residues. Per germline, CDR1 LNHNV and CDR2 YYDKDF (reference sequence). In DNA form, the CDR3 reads TGTGCCACCAGCAGAGTTATCGCTAATTTAGCCGGGACAGGGCATGGCTACACCTTC. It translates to CATSRVIANLAGTGHGYTF. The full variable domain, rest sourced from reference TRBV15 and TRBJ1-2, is DAMVIQNPRYQVTQFGKPVTLSCSQTLNHNVMYWYQQKSSQAPKLLFHYYDKDFNNEADTPDNFQSRRPNTSFCFLDIRSPGLGDTAMYLCATSRVIANLAGTGHGYTFGSGTRLTVV.

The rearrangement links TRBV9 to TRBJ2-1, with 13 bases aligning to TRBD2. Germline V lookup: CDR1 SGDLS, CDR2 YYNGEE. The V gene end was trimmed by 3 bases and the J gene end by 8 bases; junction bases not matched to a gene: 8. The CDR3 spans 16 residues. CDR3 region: CASSESTSGGAYEQFF. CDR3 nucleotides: TGTGCCAGCAGCGAGTCTACTAGCGGGGGGGCTTATGAGCAGTTCTTC.

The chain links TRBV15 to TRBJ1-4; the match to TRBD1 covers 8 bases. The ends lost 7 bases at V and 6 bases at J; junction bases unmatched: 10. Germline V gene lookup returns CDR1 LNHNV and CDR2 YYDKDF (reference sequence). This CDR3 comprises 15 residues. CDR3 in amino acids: CATTRAGGVYEKLFF. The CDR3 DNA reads TGTGCCACCACCCGGGCAGGGGGCGTTTATGAAAAACTGTTTTTT.

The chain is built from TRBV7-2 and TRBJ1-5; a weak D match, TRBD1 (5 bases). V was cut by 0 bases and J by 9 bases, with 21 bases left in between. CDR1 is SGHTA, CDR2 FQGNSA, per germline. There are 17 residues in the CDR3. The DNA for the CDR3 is TGTGCCAGCAGCTTAGCGGTCACAGACCCCGACAGAAGGCCCCAGCATTTT. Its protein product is CASSLAVTDPDRRPQHF.

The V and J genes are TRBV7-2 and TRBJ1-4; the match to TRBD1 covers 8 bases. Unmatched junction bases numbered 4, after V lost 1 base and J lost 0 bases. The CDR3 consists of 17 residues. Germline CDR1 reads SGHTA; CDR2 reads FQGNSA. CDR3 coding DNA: TGTGCCAGCAGCTTAGTTGGGACAGGAGCAACTAATGAAAAACTGTTTTTT. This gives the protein CASSLVGTGATNEKLFF.

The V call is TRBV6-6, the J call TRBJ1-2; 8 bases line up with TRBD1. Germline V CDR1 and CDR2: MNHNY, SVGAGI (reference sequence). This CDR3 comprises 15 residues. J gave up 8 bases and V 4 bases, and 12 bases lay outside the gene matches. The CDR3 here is CASSSGTGQYAGYTF. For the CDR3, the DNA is TGTGCCAGCAGTTCCGGGACAGGACAATATGCGGGCTACACCTTC.

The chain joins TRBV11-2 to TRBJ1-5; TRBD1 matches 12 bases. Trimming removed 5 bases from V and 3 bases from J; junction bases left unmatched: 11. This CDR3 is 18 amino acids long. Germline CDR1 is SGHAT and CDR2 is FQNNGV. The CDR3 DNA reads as TGTGCCAGCAGCCAGGGACAGGGGGCGATTGGGTTCAATCAGCCCCAGCATTTT. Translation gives CASSQGQGAIGFNQPQHF.

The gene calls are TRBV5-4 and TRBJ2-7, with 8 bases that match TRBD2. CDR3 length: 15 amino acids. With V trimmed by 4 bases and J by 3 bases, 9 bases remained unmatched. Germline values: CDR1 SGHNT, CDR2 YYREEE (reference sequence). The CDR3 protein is CASSRESGGLYEQYF. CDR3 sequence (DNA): TGTGCCAGCAGCCGGGAGAGCGGGGGTCTCTACGAGCAGTACTTC.

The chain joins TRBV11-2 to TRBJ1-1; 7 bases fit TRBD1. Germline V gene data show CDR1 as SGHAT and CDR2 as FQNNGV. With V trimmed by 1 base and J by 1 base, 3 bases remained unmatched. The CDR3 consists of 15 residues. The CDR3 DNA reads TGTGCCAGCAGCTTAGTTGGGACAGCGAACACTGAAGCTTTCTTT. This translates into CASSLVGTANTEAFF.